This T cell receptor beta chain was recovered during a study of Graves' ophthalmopathy and Graves' hyperthyroidism. As the template, RNA transcripts were used to amplify TCR beta CDR3 regions. RT-PCR with HTBI primers came first, then second-round multiplex PCR. One entry per CDR3 protein, called by TCRdb with MiXCR from the multiplex PCR reads. There are over 450,000 distinct CDR3 sequences in the sample; approximately 15% occur only once, and 9.8% lies in the top ten. Per the germline V gene, CDR1 is GTSNPN and CDR2 is SVGIG (reference sequence). V was trimmed by 4 bases and J by 0 bases, leaving 3 bases between them. The CDR3 loop spans 11 amino acids. In its sample, this clonotype was seen a few times. A much larger clone lies one base from this, so it may be a read error.

The sample taken for sequencing was blood. This rearrangement joins TRBV30 to TRBJ1-1, with D unresolved. This clonotype originated in a woman in her 30s with Graves' ophthalmopathy. CDR3 in amino acids: CAWTVNTEAFF. The CDR3 DNA reads TGTGCCTGGACGGTGAACACTGAAGCTTTCTTT.